Shown below are 18 T cell receptor beta chains from a single sample sequenced in a study of blood T cell repertoires in COVID-19. Profiling relied on immunoSEQ multiplex PCR, and the TCRdb table lists in-frame clones only, not all of them. The sample includes about 92,000 clones, about two thirds of them seen just once. Source material: peripheral blood. These receptors all stem from a woman aged 55 to 70 in a cohort sampled during active or convalescent COVID-19.

The V call is TRBV3-1 (or the pseudogene TRBV3-2), the J call TRBJ2-1; TRBD1 aligns across 8 bases. This CDR3 region has 13 residues. Per germline, CDR1 LGHDT and CDR2 YNNKEL (reference sequence). Losses at the gene ends were 4 bases for V and 7 bases for J; bases not matched to a gene: 3. In nucleotides, the CDR3 is TGTGCCAGCAGCCGACGGACAGGGAATGAGCAGTTCTTC. Translation gives CASSRRTGNEQFF.

The gene calls are TRBV6-5 and TRBJ1-2; no definite D call. Trimming stripped 3 bases from V and 2 bases from J, with 7 bases between. Germline loops: CDR1 MNHEY, CDR2 SVGAGI. The CDR3 spans 13 residues. CDR3 nucleotides: TGTGCCAGCAGTTATCGGGAGAACTATGGCTACACCTTC. Amino acids: CASSYRENYGYTF.

This clone has a handful of counts. The V call is TRBV6-2 or TRBV6-3, the J call TRBJ1-6; 7 bases map to TRBD1. Germline-derived CDR1 and CDR2 are MNHEY and SVGEGT. V dropped 6 bases and J dropped 7; count of bases not matched to a gene: 6. The CDR3 extends over 14 amino acids. The CDR3 DNA reads as TGTGCCAGCAGCAACGGGACAGTAAATTCACCCCTCCACTTT. Its protein product is CASSNGTVNSPLHF.

V is TRBV6-4 and J is TRBJ2-5, with TRBD1 as a possible D gene (5 bases). With 0 bases removed from V and 5 bases from J, the gap between germline ends came to 13 bases. Germline loops: CDR1 MRHNA, CDR2 SNTAGT. The CDR3 runs to 15 residues. CDR3 protein: CASSDSGRARETQYF. In nucleotides, the CDR3 is TGTGCCAGCAGTGACTCGGGCAGGGCTAGGGAGACCCAGTACTTC.

The gene calls are TRBV7-9 and TRBJ2-2, with no clear D. This CDR3 region has 12 residues. Germline assignment: CDR1 SEHNR and CDR2 FQNEAQ (reference sequence). Trimming pared 6 bases from V and 3 bases from J, leaving 5 bases between. CDR3 loop: CASRAHTGELFF. The CDR3 DNA reads as TGTGCCAGCAGGGCACACACCGGGGAGCTGTTTTTT.

The chain is built from TRBV2 and TRBJ1-2; tentatively, D is TRBD1 (5 bases). The CDR3 runs to 13 residues. Germline V gene data show CDR1 as SNHLY and CDR2 as FYNNEI. The germline V and J ends were trimmed by 4 bases and 4 bases, with 10 bases remaining between them. The CDR3 here is CASSGQLLYGYTF. The CDR3 DNA reads as TGTGCCAGCAGTGGACAGTTGCTCTATGGCTACACCTTC.

A note on this clone: The sample holds other DNA sequences that translate to the same CDR3. The chain joins TRBV19 to TRBJ1-5; tentative D call: TRBD1 (5 bases). This CDR3 spans 15 amino acids. Trimming took off 3 bases at V and 0 bases at J, with 9 bases between the two ends. Germline V gene data show CDR1 as LNHDA and CDR2 as SQIVND (reference sequence). The CDR3 coding sequence is TGTGCCAGTAGTATGGGACTTCTTAGCAATCAGCCCCAGCATTTT. The encoded protein is CASSMGLLSNQPQHF.

This clone was detected once. V is TRBV5-6 and J is TRBJ2-4; 7 nucleotides match TRBD1. CDR1 SGHDT and CDR2 YYEEEE come from the germline V gene. This CDR3 is built from 15 residues. V gave up 4 bases and J gave up 0 bases; unmatched junction bases: 4. CDR3 DNA: TGTGCCAGCAGCCGGGACAGACTAGCCAAAAACATTCAGTACTTC. Protein product: CASSRDRLAKNIQYF.

As DNA, the CDR3 is TGTGCCAGCAGTTACCCGGGACGGACAGGGGATGAGCAGTACTTC. It yields the protein CASSYPGRTGDEQYF. The chain combines TRBV6-2 or TRBV6-3 with TRBJ2-7; 9 nucleotides align to TRBD1. CDR1 is MNHEY and CDR2 is SVGEGT in the germline V gene. The trim removed 2 bases at V and 7 bases at J, leaving 9 bases unmatched. CDR3 length equals 15 residues.

The V gene is TRBV4-1, the J gene TRBJ2-2; a weak D match, TRBD1 (5 bases). Trimming took 1 base from V and 8 from J, leaving 14 bases between them. The CDR3 length is 15 residues. Germline V gives CDR1 MGHRA, CDR2 YSYEKL. CDR3 protein: CASSQVEAGLGELFF. The CDR3 coding sequence is TGCGCCAGCAGCCAAGTAGAGGCAGGGTTGGGGGAGCTGTTTTTT.

There are a few counts of this clone. The chain is built from TRBV19 and TRBJ1-2, with D unclear. The germline gives CDR1 LNHDA, CDR2 SQIVND (reference sequence). V lost 6 bases and J 0 bases, leaving 8 bases between the germline ends. This CDR3 contains 13 residues. For the CDR3, the DNA is TGTGCCAGTAGAAGGGAGACTAACTATGGCTACACCTTC. Translation gives CASRRETNYGYTF.

The chain is built from TRBV23-1 and TRBJ1-5; D is possibly TRBD1 (6 bases). TRBV23-1 has ORF status, its function being uncertain. The CDR3 loop spans 14 amino acids. Trimming took off 6 bases at V and 8 bases at J, with 17 bases between the two ends. In DNA form, the CDR3 reads TGCGCCAGCAGAGAGAAGGGGGGGAACGAGCCCCAGCATTTT. The encoded protein is CASREKGGNEPQHF.

V usage is TRBV5-8 and J usage is TRBJ1-2, with a possible D match to TRBD1 (5 bases). V was clipped by 7 bases and J by 2 bases, with 21 bases between them. CDR1 and CDR2 from the germline V gene are SGHTS and YDEGEE. The CDR3 is made up of 16 amino acids. The CDR3 reads CASSTGSVPINYGYTF. CDR3 coding DNA: TGTGCCAGCTCAACAGGATCCGTTCCGATAAACTATGGCTACACCTTC. The complete variable domain, with remaining parts taken from reference TRBV5-8 and TRBJ1-2, reads EAGVTQSPTHLIKTRGQQATLRCSPISGHTSVYWYQQALGLGLQFLLWYDEGEERNRGNFPPRFSGRQFPNYSSELNVNALELEDSALYLCASSTGSVPINYGYTFGSGTRLTVV.

V usage is TRBV18 and J usage is TRBJ1-2, with 7 bases matching TRBD1. The germline V gene encodes CDR1 KGHSH and CDR2 LQKENI. V shed 1 base and J 1 base; nucleotides not matched to a gene: 6. This CDR3 has 16 residues. The CDR3 sequence is CASSPRGGMGNYGYTF. As DNA, the CDR3 is TGTGCCAGCTCACCACGAGGGGGCATGGGTAACTATGGCTACACCTTC.

CDR3 region: CASSYARRDSPLHF. CDR3 DNA sequence: TGTGCCAGCAGTTACGCCAGGAGGGATTCACCCCTCCACTTT. This rearrangement joins TRBV6-5 to TRBJ1-6; D is unclear. Per the germline V gene, CDR1 is MNHEY and CDR2 is SVGAGI. V gave up 2 bases and J gave up 8 bases, with 10 bases separating them. The CDR3 consists of 14 residues.

The sample holds many counts of this clone. The sample carries other DNA sequences with the same CDR3. The chain employs TRBV11-2 and TRBJ1-3; 7 bases match TRBD1. The CDR3 length is 15 residues. Germline CDR1 and CDR2: SGHAT and FQNNGV. V lost 1 base and J lost 2; bases outside the gene matches: 2. In DNA, the CDR3 is TGTGCCAGCAGCTTAGGGCAGGGGGCTGGAAACACCATATATTTT. As protein: CASSLGQGAGNTIYF.

The chain links TRBV4-1 to TRBJ1-3; TRBD1 matches at 10 bases. This CDR3 has 17 amino acids. CDR1 is MGHRA and CDR2 is YSYEKL in the germline V gene. V lost 3 bases to trimming and J lost 4 bases; unmatched junction nucleotides: 9. The DNA of the CDR3 is TGCGCCAGCAGCCACCCAACCGGGACAGGGGTAGGAAACACCATATATTTT. Translation: CASSHPTGTGVGNTIYF.

The sample holds one count of this clone. The chain has TRBV10-2 and TRBJ1-2; tentative D call: TRBD1 (6 bases). Per germline, CDR1 WSHSY and CDR2 SAAADI. Trimming removed 1 base at V and 2 bases at J, with 11 bases between. The CDR3 covers 15 residues. The CDR3 nucleotides are TGCGCCAGCAGTGAGTGGGGGCAGAGAAACTATGGCTACACCTTC. Translating gives CASSEWGQRNYGYTF.